This entry describes one T cell receptor (beta chain). Antigen specificity is unknown. This sample is part of a study of cytomegalovirus exposure and HLA in healthy donors. TCRdb keeps only in-frame clones here, not all; method: immunoSEQ multiplex PCR. The sample holds fewer than 120,000 clones, approximately 88% seen once. Findings and limits, study-wide: Altogether, 164 TCR beta chains were recorded as cytomegalovirus-associated.

This receptor was obtained from a woman in her twenties or thirties in good health and CMV-seropositive. The specimen was PBMCs.

CDR3 protein: CASRGQGVRQETQYF. The CDR3 nucleotides read TGTGCCAGCAGGGGACAGGGGGTGCGCCAAGAGACCCAGTACTTC. This sequence joins TRBV5-6 and TRBJ2-5; 11 nucleotides line up with TRBD1. The J segment lost 1 base and the V segment lost 5 bases, leaving 4 bases of the junction unmatched. This CDR3 region has 15 residues. Germline V gene lookup returns CDR1 SGHDT and CDR2 YYEEEE.